These 18 T cell receptor beta chains were all obtained from the same sample, sequenced in a study of cytomegalovirus exposure and HLA in healthy donors. The PCR made use of 60 Vbeta and 13 Jbeta primers. Measured with immunoSEQ multiplex PCR; TCRdb has only the in-frame clones, and not every one. The table records some 85,000 clones, around 79% of them present only once. The sequenced sample was PBMCs. The origin of the receptors is a woman aged 40 to 50 in good health and CMV-seropositive.

The chain joins TRBV9 to TRBJ2-2, with 7 bases fitting TRBD2. Per germline, CDR1 SGDLS and CDR2 YYNGEE. CDR3 length: 15 residues. Losses at the gene ends were 1 base for V and 4 bases for J; bases not matched to a gene: 4. The CDR3 coding sequence is TGTGCCAGCAGCGTAACGGGAGGCCCCACCGGGGAGCTGTTTTTT. This gives the protein CASSVTGGPTGELFF.

The rearrangement links TRBV7-2 to TRBJ2-1; TRBD2 might be the D (5 bases). Trimming took 5 bases from V and 2 from J, leaving 16 bases between them. CDR1 is SGHTA and CDR2 is FQGNSA in the germline V gene. CDR3 length: 16 amino acids. CDR3 in DNA: TGTGCCAGCAGCCCCCCAAGCGGAATCACCTACAATGAGCAGTTCTTC. It is translated as CASSPPSGITYNEQFF.

The V call is TRBV2, the J call TRBJ2-7; 10 bases are a match to TRBD2. This CDR3 region has 16 residues. Germline values: CDR1 SNHLY, CDR2 FYNNEI. Unmatched junction bases numbered 14, after V lost 6 bases and J lost 6 bases. The CDR3 bases are TGTGCCAGCAGGGAGAGTCCTAGCGGGAGAGAATCCGAGCAGTACTTC. It encodes CASRESPSGRESEQYF.

This clone was picked up one time. The rearrangement uses TRBV4-2 and TRBJ2-6, with TRBD2 matching 13 bases. CDR1 is LGHNA and CDR2 is YNFKEQ in the germline V gene. The V gene end was trimmed by 0 bases and the J gene end by 1 base; junction bases not matched to a gene: 6. CDR3 length: 20 amino acids. This CDR3 is CASSQEGGLAGVSGANVLTF. As DNA, the CDR3 is TGTGCCAGCAGCCAAGAGGGAGGACTAGCGGGAGTTTCTGGGGCCAACGTCCTGACTTTC.

As to this clone: The junction does not match germline at one end; this may be a read error. This sequence joins TRBV7-7 and TRBJ2-7, with 8 positions matching TRBD1. The CDR3 sequence is 14 residues long. Germline lookup yields CDR1 SSHAT and CDR2 FNYEAQ (reference sequence). DNA for the CDR3: TGTGCTAGCAGCCGGGGGACAGGAGTCTACGAGCAGTACTTC. Its protein product is CASSRGTGVYEQYF.

This clone appeared a single time. This chain connects TRBV2 to TRBJ2-2, with D perhaps TRBD2 (6 bases). This CDR3 is 13 amino acids long. Germline-derived CDR1 and CDR2 are SNHLY and FYNNEI. V gave up 6 bases and J gave up 4 bases, with 9 bases separating them. The DNA of the CDR3 is TGTGCCAGCAGGGAGGGAATCACCGGGGAGCTGTTTTTT. Its protein product is CASREGITGELFF.

This chain connects TRBV5-4 to TRBJ2-5, with TRBD1 identical over 11 bases. Germline CDR1 SGHNT, CDR2 YYREEE (reference sequence). The CDR3 is 15 amino acids. Unmatched junction bases numbered 5, after V lost 4 bases and J lost 3 bases. The CDR3 protein is CASSLRDRGEETQYF. CDR3 bases: TGTGCCAGCAGCCTCCGGGACAGGGGGGAAGAGACCCAGTACTTC.

The chain carries TRBV27 and TRBJ1-5, with 9 positions matching TRBD1. The length of the CDR3 is 13 residues. The V and J ends lost 8 bases and 6 bases, in that order; junction bases with no gene match: 5. Germline-derived CDR1 and CDR2 are MNHEY and SMNVEV (reference sequence). CDR3 sequence: CASGRGQGQPQHF. DNA for the CDR3: TGTGCCAGCGGACGGGGACAGGGTCAGCCCCAGCATTTT.

This clone was detected a few times. This chain joins TRBV13 and TRBJ2-5; 7 nucleotides align to TRBD2. Germline V lookup: CDR1 PRHDT, CDR2 FYEKMQ (reference sequence). The CDR3 is 13 residues long. The V gene end was trimmed by 5 bases and the J gene end by 5 bases; junction bases not matched to a gene: 5. CDR3 coding DNA: TGTGCCAGCAGCCGCAGCGGGATGGAGACCCAGTACTTC. Translated: CASSRSGMETQYF.

This chain joins TRBV2 and TRBJ2-5; 8 bases are a match to TRBD1. The CDR3 contains 15 residues. Germline V CDR1 and CDR2: SNHLY, FYNNEI. J gave up 2 bases and V 4 bases, and 6 bases lay outside the gene matches. CDR3 sequence: CASSGGGQGQETQYF. CDR3 nucleotide sequence: TGTGCCAGCAGTGGCGGAGGACAGGGACAAGAGACCCAGTACTTC. The full variable domain, with the rest looked up from reference TRBV2 and TRBJ2-5, is EPEVTQTPSHQVTQMGQEVILRCVPISNHLYFYWYRQILGQKVEFLVSFYNNEISEKSEIFDDQFSVERPDGSNFTLKIRSTKLEDSAMYFCASSGGGQGQETQYFGPGTRLLVL.

This chain uses TRBV5-1 with TRBJ2-5; TRBD1 agrees at 10 bases. The CDR3 length is 16 residues. V dropped 2 bases and J dropped 4; count of bases not matched to a gene: 8. Looked up from germline, CDR1 is SGHRS and CDR2 is YFSETQ. The DNA for the CDR3 is TGCGCCAGCAGCTTTTTTGGACAGGGGGGAGGAGAGACCCAGTACTTC. Amino acids: CASSFFGQGGGETQYF.

V usage is TRBV9 and J usage is TRBJ1-2; D is undetermined. The V end lost 4 bases, the J end lost 0 bases, and 13 bases lay between the germline ends. The germline CDR1 and CDR2 sequences are SGDLS and YYNGEE. The CDR3 consists of 15 residues. The CDR3 protein is CASSPVLATNYGYTF. CDR3 coding DNA: TGTGCCAGCAGCCCCGTCCTAGCCACTAACTATGGCTACACCTTC.

The genes are TRBV29-1 and TRBJ2-7; tentatively, D is TRBD1 (6 bases). There are 12 residues in the CDR3. Germline V gene lookup returns CDR1 SQVTM and CDR2 ANQGSEA. V was trimmed by 7 bases and J by 2 bases, leaving 12 bases between them. The CDR3 loop is CSGTTGPYEQYF. Written as DNA, the CDR3 is TGCAGCGGAACCACAGGGCCCTACGAGCAGTACTTC.

This chain uses TRBV19 with TRBJ2-7; 11 nucleotides agree with TRBD2. CDR1 is LNHDA, CDR2 SQIVND, per germline (reference sequence). The V segment lost 7 bases and the J segment 2 bases; nucleotides outside the gene matches: 7. CDR3 length: 15 residues. The CDR3 nucleotides read TGTGCCAGTAACGGTGGGACTAGCGGTCCCTACGAGCAGTACTTC. Encoded protein: CASNGGTSGPYEQYF.

The chain carries TRBV29-1 and TRBJ2-5; no reliable D call. The germline V gene has CDR1 SQVTM and CDR2 ANQGSEA. The CDR3 loop spans 11 amino acids. The ends were cut back, 1 base at V and 3 bases at J, with 3 bases in the middle. CDR3 DNA sequence: TGCAGCGTTGAAGTTAAAGAGACCCAGTACTTC. Its protein product is CSVEVKETQYF.

The chain carries TRBV13 and TRBJ2-7, with 7 bases aligning to TRBD2. The CDR3 is 14 amino acids. V lost 5 bases and J lost 2; bases outside the gene matches: 6. Per the germline V gene, CDR1 is PRHDT and CDR2 is FYEKMQ (reference sequence). CDR3 amino acids: CASSISGTAYEQYF. CDR3 nucleotides: TGTGCCAGCAGCATAAGCGGGACGGCCTACGAGCAGTACTTC.

CDR3 bases: TGTGCCAGCAGCCCTGGGGCGGGAGGGTCGTACCAAGAGACCCAGTACTTC. As protein: CASSPGAGGSYQETQYF. This chain links TRBV11-3 with TRBJ2-5; 9 bases are shared with TRBD2. Germline trimming cut 5 bases from V and 0 bases from J; bases unmatched to any gene: 10. Germline V gene data show CDR1 as SGHNT and CDR2 as YENEEA. The CDR3 length is 17 residues.

This clone occurred a few times. The V and J genes are TRBV11-2 and TRBJ2-2; 7 bases agree with TRBD1. The V gene's germline CDR1 is SGHAT and CDR2 FQNNGV. CDR3 length: 16 amino acids. With V trimmed by 4 bases and J by 4 bases, 9 bases remained unmatched. In nucleotides, the CDR3 is TGTGCCAGCAGCTCGCAGGGGGTTTGGAGCACCGGGGAGCTGTTTTTT. Protein: CASSSQGVWSTGELFF.